These T cell receptor beta chains were read from a single sample in a study of OX40 agonist ivuxolimab in advanced cancers. Here immunoSEQ multiplex PCR was the method, and the copy in TCRdb shows in-frame clones only, minus some. The table records tens of thousands of clones, about nine tenths of them present only once. The sample here was CD4+ or CD8+ T cells sorted from blood, taken in a trial of the OX40 agonist ivuxolimab. These receptors were collected from an adult with an advanced solid tumor such as melanoma, head and neck, liver or kidney cancer. CDR3s include the opening cysteine and the closing phenylalanine or tryptophan. A D gene is named only where the DNA matches it firmly. For some rows the clone size is stated as once, few or many, or as a class when expanded; others skip it.

CDR3nt: TGTGCCAGCAGCCCGGGGGGGGGATATGGCTACACCTTC; CDR3aa: CASSPGGGYGYTF; d_gene: -; v_gene: TRBV11-2; j_gene: TRBJ1-2; abundance: -
CDR3nt: TGCGCCAGCAGCGCCGGGACTAGCGCATCCGAGCAGTACTTC; CDR3aa: CASSAGTSASEQYF; d_gene: TRBD2; v_gene: TRBV5-1; j_gene: TRBJ2-7; abundance: -
CDR3nt: TGTGCCAGCAGCCTACTAGTCCGGCCAGATACGCAGTATTTT; CDR3aa: CASSLLVRPDTQYF; d_gene: -; v_gene: TRBV5-6; j_gene: TRBJ2-3; abundance: -
CDR3nt: TGTGCCAGCAGCTTTTTGAGGGCCGAGCAGTACTTC; CDR3aa: CASSFLRAEQYF; d_gene: -; v_gene: TRBV7-2; j_gene: TRBJ2-7; abundance: -
CDR3nt: TGTGCCAGCAGTCTACAGGGCGGGGGGGATACGCAGTATTTT; CDR3aa: CASSLQGGGDTQYF; d_gene: TRBD2; v_gene: TRBV2; j_gene: TRBJ2-3; abundance: -
CDR3nt: TGTGCCAGCAGCTTATATGCCGGCAGCAATCAGCCCCAGCATTTT; CDR3aa: CASSLYAGSNQPQHF; d_gene: -; v_gene: TRBV7-6; j_gene: TRBJ1-5; abundance: few
CDR3nt: TGCGCCAGCAGCCCGGACAGAAATCAGCCCCAGCATTTT; CDR3aa: CASSPDRNQPQHF; d_gene: -; v_gene: TRBV5-1; j_gene: TRBJ1-5; abundance: -
CDR3nt: TGTGCCAGCAGCTTAAGACCGAACGCTGAAGCTTTCTTT; CDR3aa: CASSLRPNAEAFF; d_gene: -; v_gene: TRBV7-9; j_gene: TRBJ1-1; abundance: few
CDR3nt: TGTGCCAGCACCCCAAAGGGGAGCCAGGCTGGAGAACTGTTTTTT; CDR3aa: CASTPKGSQAGELFF; d_gene: -; v_gene: TRBV25-1; j_gene: TRBJ1-4; abundance: -
CDR3nt: TGTGCCATCAGAGACGGACAGGGGGCGAGAAAGGGGGCCAACGTCCTGACTTTC; CDR3aa: CAIRDGQGARKGANVLTF; d_gene: TRBD1; v_gene: TRBV10-3; j_gene: TRBJ2-6; abundance: -
CDR3nt: TGTGCCACCACCCGGGACGAGGGCTACGAGCAGTACTTC; CDR3aa: CATTRDEGYEQYF; d_gene: -; v_gene: TRBV2; j_gene: TRBJ2-7; abundance: -
CDR3nt: TGCAGCGTGGATGGGCGGGAGGGCTCCTACAATGAGCAGTTCTTC; CDR3aa: CSVDGREGSYNEQFF; d_gene: TRBD2; v_gene: TRBV29-1; j_gene: TRBJ2-1; abundance: -
CDR3nt: TGTGCCAGCAAGGAAGGGGGCAACTCCTACAATGAGCAGTTCTTC; CDR3aa: CASKEGGNSYNEQFF; d_gene: TRBD1; v_gene: TRBV27; j_gene: TRBJ2-1; abundance: once
CDR3nt: TGTGCCAGCAGTGGGGGCCAGTCCCTGGGCTACAATGAGCAGTTCTTC; CDR3aa: CASSGGQSLGYNEQFF; d_gene: -; v_gene: TRBV6-1; j_gene: TRBJ2-1; abundance: -
CDR3nt: TGTGCCAGCAGTTCCGGGACAGCAACTAATGAAAAACTGTTTTTT; CDR3aa: CASSSGTATNEKLFF; d_gene: TRBD1; v_gene: TRBV28; j_gene: TRBJ1-4; abundance: -
CDR3nt: TGCGCCAGCAGCTTGGAGGCAGGGCCTAATGAAAAACTGTTTTTT; CDR3aa: CASSLEAGPNEKLFF; d_gene: -; v_gene: TRBV5-1; j_gene: TRBJ1-4; abundance: -
CDR3nt: TGCGCCAGCAGCCCTAATATGAGGGGCATCGGGGAGCTGTTTTTT; CDR3aa: CASSPNMRGIGELFF; d_gene: -; v_gene: TRBV5-1; j_gene: TRBJ2-2; abundance: -
CDR3nt: TGTGCCAGTAGTCCCCAGTGGGGTACGGACGTTTCTTATACGCAGTATTTT; CDR3aa: CASSPQWGTDVSYTQYF; d_gene: -; v_gene: TRBV19; j_gene: TRBJ2-3; abundance: -
CDR3nt: TGCGCCAGCAGCTTTGCATGGGGTTCCGATGAGCAGTTCTTC; CDR3aa: CASSFAWGSDEQFF; d_gene: -; v_gene: TRBV5-1; j_gene: TRBJ2-1; abundance: -
CDR3nt: TGCGCCAGCAGACCCGACAGGGCTGGTGGAAACACCATATATTTT; CDR3aa: CASRPDRAGGNTIYF; d_gene: TRBD1; v_gene: TRBV5-1; j_gene: TRBJ1-3; abundance: -
CDR3nt: TGTGCCAGCTTCCGGGGGCGAACTGAAGCTTTCTTT; CDR3aa: CASFRGRTEAFF; d_gene: -; v_gene: TRBV28; j_gene: TRBJ1-1; abundance: once
CDR3nt: TGTGCCAGCAGCGGGGGGACAGGGTATGGCAATGAAAAACTGTTTTTT; CDR3aa: CASSGGTGYGNEKLFF; d_gene: TRBD1; v_gene: TRBV9; j_gene: TRBJ1-4; abundance: -
CDR3nt: TGTGCCAGCAGCCCGACAGGGGGCTTTGAAAAACTGTTTTTT; CDR3aa: CASSPTGGFEKLFF; d_gene: TRBD1; v_gene: TRBV28; j_gene: TRBJ1-4; abundance: -
CDR3nt: TGCGCCAGCAGCTTGTCCGGAAGCGGGAGGGAGGCAGATACGCAGTATTTT; CDR3aa: CASSLSGSGREADTQYF; d_gene: TRBD2; v_gene: TRBV5-1; j_gene: TRBJ2-3; abundance: once
CDR3nt: TGCGCCAGCAGTGAGGGTAAATGGGACGGATTCTACGAGCAGTACTTC; CDR3aa: CASSEGKWDGFYEQYF; d_gene: -; v_gene: TRBV10-1; j_gene: TRBJ2-7; abundance: -
CDR3nt: TGTGCCAGCAGTAAGGGGGCCTATGAAAAACTGTTTTTT; CDR3aa: CASSKGAYEKLFF; d_gene: TRBD1; v_gene: TRBV6-1; j_gene: TRBJ1-4; abundance: -
CDR3nt: TGTGCCAGCAGCTCACGACTGACTCGGGAGACCCAGTACTTC; CDR3aa: CASSSRLTRETQYF; d_gene: -; v_gene: TRBV7-4; j_gene: TRBJ2-5; abundance: -
CDR3nt: TGTGCCTGGAGTGTACTTAAAGCGGGAGGCACAGATACGCAGTATTTT; CDR3aa: CAWSVLKAGGTDTQYF; d_gene: TRBD2; v_gene: TRBV30; j_gene: TRBJ2-3; abundance: once
CDR3nt: TGTGCCAGCAGCTTGTGGCAGGGAGGCTACACCTTC; CDR3aa: CASSLWQGGYTF; d_gene: -; v_gene: TRBV5-8; j_gene: TRBJ1-2; abundance: -
CDR3nt: TGTGCCATCAGGGGAAAGACTAGCGGAGGGACTTACGAGCAGTACTTC; CDR3aa: CAIRGKTSGGTYEQYF; d_gene: TRBD2; v_gene: TRBV10-3; j_gene: TRBJ2-7; abundance: -
CDR3nt: TGTGCCAGTAGTATTCTTCATGGGGCGTTAATCACTGAAGCTTTCTTT; CDR3aa: CASSILHGALITEAFF; d_gene: -; v_gene: TRBV19; j_gene: TRBJ1-1; abundance: -
CDR3nt: TGTGCCAGGGGGGGACTAGCGGGTTCTCAGTACTTC; CDR3aa: CARGGLAGSQYF; d_gene: TRBD2; v_gene: TRBV6-5; j_gene: TRBJ2-7; abundance: once
CDR3nt: TGTGCCAGCAGTAAACAGGGGGCAGGATTATCTCACACCGGGGAGCTGTTTTTT; CDR3aa: CASSKQGAGLSHTGELFF; d_gene: TRBD1; v_gene: TRBV27; j_gene: TRBJ2-2; abundance: once
CDR3nt: TGTGCCAGTAGTATCCAGGGCGTGTTGATAGGAGGGCAAGAGACCCAGTACTTC; CDR3aa: CASSIQGVLIGGQETQYF; d_gene: -; v_gene: TRBV19; j_gene: TRBJ2-5; abundance: -
CDR3nt: TGCGCCAGCAGTGAACAGGGGGGTGGCTACACCTTC; CDR3aa: CASSEQGGGYTF; d_gene: TRBD1; v_gene: TRBV10-2; j_gene: TRBJ1-2; abundance: -
CDR3nt: TGTGCCAGCAGTTCTCAGCGGGAGGGTTTATATACGCAGTATTTT; CDR3aa: CASSSQREGLYTQYF; d_gene: TRBD2; v_gene: TRBV28; j_gene: TRBJ2-3; abundance: -
CDR3nt: TGTGCCAGCAGCCCACAACAGGGGGCAGGGGGCTACACCTTC; CDR3aa: CASSPQQGAGGYTF; d_gene: TRBD1; v_gene: TRBV7-2; j_gene: TRBJ1-2; abundance: -
CDR3nt: TGTGCCAGTAGTCTACCTGGAGGACTAGCCAATGAGCAGTTCTTC; CDR3aa: CASSLPGGLANEQFF; d_gene: TRBD2; v_gene: TRBV19; j_gene: TRBJ2-1; abundance: -
CDR3nt: TGTGCCAGCAGCTTGAACACTGAAGCTTTCTTT; CDR3aa: CASSLNTEAFF; d_gene: -; v_gene: TRBV5-6; j_gene: TRBJ1-1; abundance: -
CDR3nt: TGTGCCAGCCGGGACAGAATGAACACTGAAGCTTTCTTT; CDR3aa: CASRDRMNTEAFF; d_gene: TRBD1; v_gene: TRBV7-9; j_gene: TRBJ1-1; abundance: -
CDR3nt: TGTGCCAGCAGCTTAGGGGTTCATCAGCCCCAGCATTTT; CDR3aa: CASSLGVHQPQHF; d_gene: -; v_gene: TRBV7-6; j_gene: TRBJ1-5; abundance: -
CDR3nt: TGCGCCAGCAGCCCTACGGGACAGCAATATGGCTACACCTTC; CDR3aa: CASSPTGQQYGYTF; d_gene: TRBD1; v_gene: TRBV5-1; j_gene: TRBJ1-2; abundance: -
CDR3nt: TGTGCCAGCTCACCACCCGGGCTAGCGGGAAAGTACAATGAGCAGTTCTTC; CDR3aa: CASSPPGLAGKYNEQFF; d_gene: TRBD2; v_gene: TRBV18; j_gene: TRBJ2-1; abundance: -
CDR3nt: TGCGCCAGCGGGCCTAGCGGGGTCGGTGAGCAGTTCTTC; CDR3aa: CASGPSGVGEQFF; d_gene: TRBD2; v_gene: TRBV10-1; j_gene: TRBJ2-1; abundance: -
CDR3nt: TGCGCCAGCAGCTTCCCCTTATCCAATGAGCAGTTCTTC; CDR3aa: CASSFPLSNEQFF; d_gene: -; v_gene: TRBV5-1; j_gene: TRBJ2-1; abundance: -
CDR3nt: TGTGCCAGCAAATCGGGACCCTCAAACATTCAGTACTTC; CDR3aa: CASKSGPSNIQYF; d_gene: -; v_gene: TRBV2; j_gene: TRBJ2-4; abundance: -
CDR3nt: TGTGCCACCAGCAGAGATCCTGGGAACACTGAAGCTTTCTTT; CDR3aa: CATSRDPGNTEAFF; d_gene: -; v_gene: TRBV15; j_gene: TRBJ1-1; abundance: few
CDR3nt: TGTGCCACCACCACCGGGAGTCACAATGAGCAGTTCTTC; CDR3aa: CATTTGSHNEQFF; d_gene: -; v_gene: TRBV15; j_gene: TRBJ2-1; abundance: -
CDR3nt: TGTGCCAGCAGCTTAGAGGCAGGGGGCGATGAGCAGTTCTTC; CDR3aa: CASSLEAGGDEQFF; d_gene: TRBD1; v_gene: TRBV7-6; j_gene: TRBJ2-1; abundance: -
CDR3nt: TGCGCCAGCAGTGAACAGTTGAACAATGAGCAGTTCTTC; CDR3aa: CASSEQLNNEQFF; d_gene: -; v_gene: TRBV10-1; j_gene: TRBJ2-1; abundance: once
CDR3nt: TGCGCCAGCAGCTTGGAACTAGCGGGAAAAGAGACCCAGTACTTC; CDR3aa: CASSLELAGKETQYF; d_gene: TRBD2; v_gene: TRBV5-1; j_gene: TRBJ2-5; abundance: -
CDR3nt: TGCAGCGTTGACCCCGGGATGGGCTACGAGCAGTACTTC; CDR3aa: CSVDPGMGYEQYF; d_gene: -; v_gene: TRBV29-1; j_gene: TRBJ2-7; abundance: -
CDR3nt: TGTGCCAGCTCACCAGTGACTAGCGGGAGGGAAGGAGATACGCAGTATTTT; CDR3aa: CASSPVTSGREGDTQYF; d_gene: TRBD2; v_gene: TRBV18; j_gene: TRBJ2-3; abundance: -
CDR3nt: TGTGCCAGCAGCTTGGGAGGTGGGTCACAAGAGACCCAGTACTTC; CDR3aa: CASSLGGGSQETQYF; d_gene: -; v_gene: TRBV5-4; j_gene: TRBJ2-5; abundance: -
CDR3nt: TGTGCCACCAGCAGAGATCCGGGCGATGAAAAACTGTTTTTT; CDR3aa: CATSRDPGDEKLFF; d_gene: -; v_gene: TRBV15; j_gene: TRBJ1-4; abundance: once
CDR3nt: TGTGCCAGCAGCTCATGGGGCTCTGGGGCCAACGTCCTGACTTTC; CDR3aa: CASSSWGSGANVLTF; d_gene: -; v_gene: TRBV27; j_gene: TRBJ2-6; abundance: -
CDR3nt: TGCGCCAGCAGCTTGGGGGGATGGCTAGCGGACTCCTACGAGCAGTACTTC; CDR3aa: CASSLGGWLADSYEQYF; d_gene: TRBD2; v_gene: TRBV5-1; j_gene: TRBJ2-7; abundance: -
CDR3nt: TGTGCCAGCAGCACCACTTTAAACTATGGCTACACCTTC; CDR3aa: CASSTTLNYGYTF; d_gene: -; v_gene: TRBV5-4; j_gene: TRBJ1-2; abundance: -
CDR3nt: TGTGCCAGCAGCCGGACAACTGAAAAACTGTTTTTT; CDR3aa: CASSRTTEKLFF; d_gene: -; v_gene: TRBV4-2; j_gene: TRBJ1-4; abundance: -